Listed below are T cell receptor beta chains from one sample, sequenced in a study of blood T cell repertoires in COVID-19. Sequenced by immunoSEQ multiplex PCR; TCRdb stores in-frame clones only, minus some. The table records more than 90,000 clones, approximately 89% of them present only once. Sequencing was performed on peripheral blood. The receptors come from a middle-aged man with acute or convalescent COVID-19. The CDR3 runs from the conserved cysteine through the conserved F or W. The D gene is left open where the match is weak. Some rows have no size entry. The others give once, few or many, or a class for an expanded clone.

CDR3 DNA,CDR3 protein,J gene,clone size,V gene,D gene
TGTGCCAGCAGGCCGCGTTATGACAGGGGGCAAGGCTACACCTTC,CASRPRYDRGQGYTF,TRBJ1-2,few,TRBV6-5,TRBD1
TGTGCCAGCAGTACTCACCGGGTCAATGAAAAACTGTTTTTT,CASSTHRVNEKLFF,TRBJ1-4,NA,TRBV6-2/TRBV6-3,NA
TGTGCCAGCAGCTTGGGGCAGGGAATGGATGAGCAGTTCTTC,CASSLGQGMDEQFF,TRBJ2-1,NA,TRBV5-4,NA
TGTGCCTGGAGTACAATAACAGGGGGATTGAACACTGAAGCTTTCTTT,CAWSTITGGLNTEAFF,TRBJ1-1,once,TRBV30,TRBD1
TGTGCTAGTGGTTTGCCCGACAGGATGAACACTGAAGCTTTCTTT,CASGLPDRMNTEAFF,TRBJ1-1,NA,TRBV12-5,NA
TGTGCCTGGAGTCGGCAGGACTTCTATGGCTACACCTTC,CAWSRQDFYGYTF,TRBJ1-2,NA,TRBV30,NA
TGTGCCAGCAGTTACAGGGGGGGCCTCGACAATGAGCAGTTCTTC,CASSYRGGLDNEQFF,TRBJ2-1,NA,TRBV6-2/TRBV6-3,NA
TGCGCCAGCAGTGATCTACAGGGGGTGGATGGCTACACCTTC,CASSDLQGVDGYTF,TRBJ1-2,NA,TRBV10-2,TRBD1
TGTGCCAGCAGTAGCCTACAACCTAGCGGGATAACAGATACGCAGTATTTT,CASSSLQPSGITDTQYF,TRBJ2-3,NA,TRBV6-2/TRBV6-3,TRBD2
TGTGCCAGCAGTTTATCGGGACTGAGCTCCTACGAGCAGTACTTC,CASSLSGLSSYEQYF,TRBJ2-7,NA,TRBV27,NA
TGTGCCAGCAGTGAGCCCGGGACAGGCCACAATGAGCAGTTCTTC,CASSEPGTGHNEQFF,TRBJ2-1,NA,TRBV6-1,TRBD1
TGTGCCAGCAGCTCAAAGCGGAGCCACACAGATACGCAGTATTTT,CASSSKRSHTDTQYF,TRBJ2-3,NA,TRBV5-8,NA
TGTGCCAGCAGCTCCGCCCCAGGACAGTTAGACTCTGGAAACACCATATATTTT,CASSSAPGQLDSGNTIYF,TRBJ1-3,NA,TRBV11-2,NA
TGTGCCAGCAGCCTGGCCGGGACAGGCTCAGATACGCAGTATTTT,CASSLAGTGSDTQYF,TRBJ2-3,many,TRBV7-7,TRBD1
TGTGCCTGGAGTTACCAGGGGGGAACTAATGAAAAACTGTTTTTT,CAWSYQGGTNEKLFF,TRBJ1-4,few,TRBV30,TRBD1
TGTGCCAGCTTCGGGATCTTCGGTGAAAAACTGTTTTTT,CASFGIFGEKLFF,TRBJ1-4,NA,TRBV2,NA
TGTGCCAGCAGCCCGGGACAGTTTTGGTCCTATGGCTACACCTTC,CASSPGQFWSYGYTF,TRBJ1-2,NA,TRBV3-1/TRBV3-2,TRBD1
TGTGCCTGGAGCAGATTCCTGCGGGTGACCTACGAGCAGTACTTC,CAWSRFLRVTYEQYF,TRBJ2-7,NA,TRBV30,NA
TGTGCCAGCAGTGAAGTCACCTCAAGGGGCACCATATATTTT,CASSEVTSRGTIYF,TRBJ1-3,once,TRBV2,NA
TGTGCCAGCAGCTCCCAGATAGGGGTGGCAGTTGGTAATGAAAAACTGTTTTTT,CASSSQIGVAVGNEKLFF,TRBJ1-4,few,TRBV9,NA